The 26 T cell receptor beta chains below all came from one sample that was sequenced in a study of T-cell reconstitution after alpha-beta-depleted transplantation in children. Unique molecular identifiers were incorporated during preparation of the TCRbeta library. TCRdb analysed the PCR reads with MiXCR anew, one entry per CDR3 protein. The sample holds 700,000 to 850,000 distinct CDR3 sequences, around 17% seen once. This specimen consisted of PBMCs, mostly from graft donor cells, obtained 360 days after TCRalphabeta/CD19-depleted stem cell transplant. The source is a male patient aged 10 to 17 who had a stem cell transplant for acute lymphoblastic leukemia, so the T cells may come from the graft donor.

This clonotype showed up many times. The rearrangement uses TRBV5-1 and TRBJ2-7, with D possibly matching TRBD2 (5 bases). The CDR3 consists of 16 residues. V gave up 4 bases and J gave up 2 bases, with 19 bases separating them. Germline-derived CDR1 and CDR2 are SGHRS and YFSETQ. CDR3 amino acids: CASSTRGSSRTYEQYF. In DNA, the CDR3 is TGCGCCAGCAGCACGCGAGGGTCTAGTCGGACCTACGAGCAGTACTTC.

The gene calls are TRBV6-5 and TRBJ1-5; D is undetermined. This CDR3 region has 14 residues. Germline lookup yields CDR1 MNHEY and CDR2 SVGAGI. V lost 6 bases to trimming and J lost 6 bases, with 15 bases between them. This CDR3 is CASRVPSRGQPQHF. DNA of the CDR3: TGTGCCAGCAGGGTCCCCAGCCGGGGTCAGCCCCAGCATTTT.

This clonotype was picked up a small number of times. The DNA for the CDR3 is TGTGCCATCAGTGGGACTAGAGGGGACTACGAGCAGTACTTC. This codes for CAISGTRGDYEQYF. The chain uses TRBV10-3 and TRBJ2-7, with TRBD2 matching over 7 bases. CDR3 length: 14 residues. The V gene end was trimmed by 4 bases and the J gene end by 3 bases; junction bases not matched to a gene: 6. CDR1 ENHRY and CDR2 SYGVKD come from the germline V gene.

In its sample, this clonotype was seen a few times. The chain combines TRBV5-1 with TRBJ2-1; TRBD2 aligns across 8 bases. V lost 1 base, J lost 5 bases, and 11 bases stayed unmatched. CDR3 length: 17 amino acids. Germline CDR1 and CDR2: SGHRS and YFSETQ. The CDR3 sequence: CASSLSWTGGPDNEQFF. CDR3 coding DNA: TGCGCCAGCAGCTTGAGTTGGACGGGAGGGCCTGACAATGAGCAGTTCTTC. Variable domain in full (rest from reference TRBV5-1 and TRBJ2-1): KAGVTQTPRYLIKTRGQQVTLSCSPISGHRSVSWYQQTPGQGLQFLFEYFSETQRNKGNFPGRFSGRQFSNSRSEMNVSTLELGDSALYLCASSLSWTGGPDNEQFFGPGTRLTVL.

This clonotype was seen more than once but under ten times. The chain carries TRBV5-1 and TRBJ2-3; 8 bases agree with TRBD2. The CDR3 loop spans 16 amino acids. Germline CDR1 is SGHRS and CDR2 is YFSETQ. The V and J ends lost 4 bases and 0 bases, in that order; junction bases with no gene match: 7. This CDR3 is CASSHTSGISTDTQYF. The DNA of the CDR3 is TGCGCCAGCAGCCATACTAGCGGAATTAGCACAGATACGCAGTATTTT.

The genes are TRBV27 and TRBJ2-5; D is unclear. There are 14 residues in the CDR3. Per germline, CDR1 MNHEY and CDR2 SMNVEV (reference sequence). Trimming removed 4 bases from V and 0 bases from J, with 9 bases in between. The CDR3 region has the DNA TGTGCCAGCAGTTCCGGGTCGAACCAAGAGACCCAGTACTTC. Encoded protein: CASSSGSNQETQYF.

This clonotype has at least ten counts. The chain employs TRBV3-1 and TRBJ2-4, with 8 nucleotides matching TRBD2. After removal of 4 bases from V and 7 bases from J, the junction contained 9 bases not matched to a gene. CDR3 length equals 15 residues. CDR1 LGHDT and CDR2 YNNKEL come from the germline V gene (reference sequence). The CDR3 loop reads CASSPRPSGGNIQYF. CDR3 in DNA: TGTGCCAGCAGCCCCAGACCTTCGGGGGGGAACATTCAGTACTTC. Full variable domain (missing parts from reference TRBV3-1 and TRBJ2-4): DTAVSQTPKYLVTQMGNDKSIKCEQNLGHDTMYWYKQDSKKFLKIMFSYNNKELIINETVPNRFSPKSPDKAHLNLHINSLELGDSAVYFCASSPRPSGGNIQYFGAGTRLSVL.

The V call is TRBV15, the J call TRBJ2-2; unclear D gene. Trimming left V 0 bases short and J 4 bases short, with 6 bases between. CDR1 is LNHNV and CDR2 is YYDKDF in the germline V gene (reference sequence). The CDR3 extends over 14 amino acids. The DNA for the CDR3 is TGTGCCACCAGCAGAGACTTTCTCACCGGGGAGCTGTTTTTT. Translating gives CATSRDFLTGELFF. The full variable domain, rest sourced from reference TRBV15 and TRBJ2-2, is DAMVIQNPRYQVTQFGKPVTLSCSQTLNHNVMYWYQQKSSQAPKLLFHYYDKDFNNEADTPDNFQSRRPNTSFCFLDIRSPGLGDTAMYLCATSRDFLTGELFFGEGSRLTVL.

This clonotype was seen repeatedly, ten times or more. The rearrangement links TRBV9 to TRBJ2-2, with D uncertain. This CDR3 is 13 amino acids long. The V gene lost 0 bases and the J gene lost 13 bases, with 13 bases spanning the gap. CDR1 is SGDLS and CDR2 is YYNGEE in the germline V gene. The DNA for the CDR3 is TGTGCCAGCAGCGTAGGCCTTTATGGTGGGCTGTTTTTT. It is translated as CASSVGLYGGLFF.

This chain links TRBV12-3 or TRBV12-4 with TRBJ2-1; perhaps TRBD1 as D (5 bases). This CDR3 has 15 amino acids. Trimming removed 8 bases from V and 0 bases from J, with 14 bases in between. The CDR3 sequence: CASLPGLSSYNEQFF. The CDR3 DNA follows: TGTGCCAGCCTCCCAGGGTTGAGCTCCTACAATGAGCAGTTCTTC.

This clonotype was observed a few times. The rearrangement joins TRBV9 to TRBJ2-1; 12 nucleotides align to TRBD2. V shed 3 bases, J shed 2 bases, and the junction held 6 bases outside the gene matches. The CDR3 is 17 residues long. Germline V gene data show CDR1 as SGDLS and CDR2 as YYNGEE. The chain's CDR3 is CASSAPLAGGAYNEQFF. DNA for the CDR3: TGTGCCAGCAGCGCCCCCCTAGCGGGAGGGGCCTACAATGAGCAGTTCTTC.

The J gene is TRBJ1-2, the V gene TRBV20-1; 8 bases align to TRBD1. Per the germline V gene, CDR1 is DFQATT and CDR2 is SNEGSKA (reference sequence). V dropped 6 bases and J dropped 2; count of bases not matched to a gene: 5. The CDR3 totals 13 residues. DNA of the CDR3: TGCAGTGCGAGATACAGGGGGAACTATGGCTACACCTTC. Translated, it gives CSARYRGNYGYTF.

The CDR3 spells CASRSSGTASLEAFF. The CDR3 DNA reads as TGTGCCAGCAGGAGCTCCGGGACAGCTAGCCTTGAAGCTTTCTTT. The genes are TRBV2 and TRBJ1-1; 7 positions agree with TRBD1. J lost 7 bases, V lost 6 bases, and 14 bases had no gene match. Germline assignment: CDR1 SNHLY and CDR2 FYNNEI. This CDR3 comprises 15 residues.

V usage is TRBV27 and J usage is TRBJ2-3; a possible D gene is TRBD2 (5 bases). Between the trimmed V and J ends, which lost 3 bases and 1 base, there was a span of 14 bases. Germline V gene lookup returns CDR1 MNHEY and CDR2 SMNVEV (reference sequence). The CDR3 totals 16 residues. CDR3 nucleotides: TGTGCCAGCAGTTTGTTCGGGATACCCCGCACAGATACGCAGTATTTT. It is translated as CASSLFGIPRTDTQYF.

V usage is TRBV5-1 and J usage is TRBJ1-2; 12 bases line up with TRBD1. The J segment lost 7 bases and the V segment lost 4 bases, leaving 11 bases of the junction unmatched. This CDR3 is built from 16 residues. CDR1 is SGHRS and CDR2 is YFSETQ in the germline V gene. The CDR3 nucleotides are TGCGCCAGCAGCACCCCCGGGACAGGGGGCGCAAGTGGCTACACCTTC. This sequence encodes CASSTPGTGGASGYTF.

The rearrangement links TRBV9 to TRBJ2-3; D not certain. This CDR3 contains 17 residues. CDR1 is SGDLS and CDR2 is YYNGEE in the germline V gene. V was clipped by 3 bases and J by 3 bases, with 20 bases between them. The CDR3 coding sequence is TGTGCCAGCAGCGCCCCTGTCCGAGTAACGGTGACAGATACGCAGTATTTT. It encodes CASSAPVRVTVTDTQYF.

The gene calls are TRBV5-1 and TRBJ2-6, with D perhaps TRBD1 or TRBD2 (5 bases each). The germline V gene encodes CDR1 SGHRS and CDR2 YFSETQ. V lost 0 bases, J lost 2 bases, and 9 bases lay in between. The CDR3 runs to 16 residues. CDR3 nucleotide sequence: TGCGCCAGCAGCTTGGGGGACGGTACTGGGGCCAACGTCCTGACTTTC. It translates to CASSLGDGTGANVLTF.

This clonotype was recorded a few times. The chain uses TRBV27 and TRBJ2-7, with D possibly matching TRBD1 (5 bases). The CDR3 length is 13 residues. Trimming pared 6 bases from V and 2 bases from J, leaving 11 bases between. Germline CDR1 and CDR2: MNHEY and SMNVEV (reference sequence). CDR3 nucleotide sequence: TGTGCCAGCAGACGACAGAGCCCCTACGAGCAGTACTTC. Its translation is CASRRQSPYEQYF.

This clonotype has more than one count but fewer than ten. V gene TRBV15 combines with J gene TRBJ2-7; 7 bases line up with TRBD2. Germline V gene lookup returns CDR1 LNHNV and CDR2 YYDKDF (reference sequence). The CDR3 has 14 amino acids. V was pared by 5 bases and J by 6 bases, with 10 bases of the junction left unmatched. The DNA of the CDR3 is TGTGCCACCAGCTCAAGACTAGCTGTCGTCGAGCAGTACTTC. Amino acid sequence: CATSSRLAVVEQYF.

The J gene is TRBJ2-3, the V gene TRBV29-1; 7 bases are a match to TRBD2. The CDR3 runs 14 residues. The germline V gene encodes CDR1 SQVTM and CDR2 ANQGSEA. Trimming at V came to 4 bases and at J to 5 bases, leaving 9 bases not matched to a gene. In DNA form, the CDR3 reads TGCAGCGTTGTGTGGCGGGAGTCCGGAGATACGCAGTATTTT. It encodes CSVVWRESGDTQYF.

This clonotype was seen many times. V is TRBV27 and J is TRBJ2-2, with D maybe TRBD1 (6 bases). Per germline, CDR1 MNHEY and CDR2 SMNVEV (reference sequence). The CDR3 runs to 16 residues. Trimming removed 5 bases from V and 5 bases from J, with 18 bases in between. CDR3 residues: CASSLRQVSGTGELFF. CDR3 nucleotides: TGTGCCAGCAGTCTACGACAGGTCTCTGGAACCGGGGAGCTGTTTTTT.

This clonotype was seen ten or more times. The J gene is TRBJ2-7, the V gene TRBV21-1; the table's D gene call, TRBD2, was not cross checked with the DNA. TRBV21-1 is listed as a pseudogene. The CDR3 contains 15 residues. CDR3 DNA: TGTGCCAGCAGCAATGGCGGGAGGGCATCCTACGAGCAGTACTTC. This codes for CASSNGGRASYEQYF.

In its sample, this clonotype was seen a few times. CDR3 amino acids: CATSDPLSGTDTQYF. The CDR3 nucleotides are TGTGCCACCAGTGATCCGCTTAGCGGCACAGATACGCAGTATTTT. This sequence joins TRBV24-1 and TRBJ2-3, with D maybe TRBD2 (5 bases). The CDR3 length is 15 residues. The V gene's germline CDR1 is KGHDR and CDR2 SFDVKD. V lost 3 bases, J lost 1 base, and 10 bases lay in between.

The chain has TRBV5-8 and TRBJ2-7, with D unclear. V was trimmed by 1 base and J by 2 bases, leaving 13 bases between them. The CDR3 covers 15 residues. Germline V gives CDR1 SGHTS, CDR2 YDEGEE. CDR3 sequence (DNA): TGTGCCAGCAGCTTGCTCTTAAACCCAACCTACGAGCAGTACTTC. It codes for CASSLLLNPTYEQYF.

This clonotype came up many times. This chain joins TRBV5-6 and TRBJ2-3; D remains unclear. The V end lost 1 base, the J end lost 0 bases, and 6 bases lay between the germline ends. Germline-derived CDR1 and CDR2 are SGHDT and YYEEEE. This CDR3 spans 14 amino acids. The CDR3 DNA is TGTGCCAGCAGCTTGCCCTATAGCACAGATACGCAGTATTTT. Residues: CASSLPYSTDTQYF.

The chain carries TRBV5-1 and TRBJ2-2, with 10 nucleotides matching TRBD1. The ends lost 4 bases at V and 6 bases at J; junction bases unmatched: 12. This CDR3 contains 17 residues. Germline V gene data show CDR1 as SGHRS and CDR2 as YFSETQ. The CDR3 loop reads CASSDRTGGLTSGELFF. CDR3 bases: TGCGCCAGCAGCGACCGGACAGGGGGTCTCACTTCCGGGGAGCTGTTTTTT. The variable domain in full, with the rest retrieved from reference TRBV5-1 and TRBJ2-2, is KAGVTQTPRYLIKTRGQQVTLSCSPISGHRSVSWYQQTPGQGLQFLFEYFSETQRNKGNFPGRFSGRQFSNSRSEMNVSTLELGDSALYLCASSDRTGGLTSGELFFGEGSRLTVL.